This TCR beta chain stems from a study of blood T cell repertoires in COVID-19 (dated by TCRdb to about 2020). For the study in its entirety: Samples from collaborators originated in the United States, Italy and Spain and spanned both the acute and convalescent phases of COVID-19. The prospective study material was composed of cDNA or gDNA derived from T cells, B-cell-depleted T cells, or PBMCs. The dataset comprised deeply sampled blood TCRbeta repertoires from subjects exposed to, actively infected with, or recovered from COVID-19. The repertoires were released in a freely available public database meant as a resource for research on the immune response to SARS-CoV-2. The samples were drawn from two sources: the first 160 participants of the ongoing ImmuneRACE study, and approximately 1,300 subjects contributed by 6 global collaborators. The sample metadata nearly always contained a de-identified subject ID, COVID-19 status, age in years and sex. Where HLA class I and class II types were available, the types were taken from metadata supplied by the sample provider, not from assay-based typing.

TCRbeta CDR3 regions were amplified from genomic DNA by means of the immunoSEQ Assay, a bias-controlled multiplex PCR. Per the original workflow: The number of nucleated cells in each sample was estimated by amplification of reference gene primers within the assay. To quantify the absolute abundance of each unique TCRbeta CDR3 rearrangement, sequence reads were collapsed and filtered. For each sample, productive Simpson clonality was calculated as the square root of Simpson's diversity index over productive rearrangements. The table comes from immuneACCESS by way of TCRdb, which keeps in-frame sequences with V and J called. Part of the clones is missing from these tables; in studies checked, under half for an unresolved V gene and the rest for unknown reasons. Clonal size and the V and J genes are those of that table, whereas D and trimming came from the DNA. This sample holds 120,000 to 150,000 clones; approximately 86% were observed only once. The ten largest make up around 3.1% of the sample.

Details on this clone: Its binding antigen is unknown. No much larger clone exists at a distance of one base, and base qualities are not known.

The full study reports these points: How much clinical and demographic metadata was included differed by source and by participant, and the metadata was provided uncurated.

The CDR3 numbers 17 residues from cysteine through phenylalanine. Only the CDR3 part of the read is kept: 51 bases, read in frame from the first base. CDR1 and CDR2 were assigned from the germline V gene (reference sequence) as LNHDA and SQIVND. Trimming leaves V shorter by 4 bases and J shorter by 0 bases, with the junction holding 5 bases beyond the gene matches. The collaborating institutions used their own protocols to collect whole blood in K2EDTA tubes. Collaborator samples were shipped for TCRbeta analysis as frozen whole blood, isolated PBMCs, or DNA extracted from either sample type. The specimen sequenced was peripheral blood. Recombination joined TRBV19 with TRBJ1-6; TRBD1 agrees with 8 junctional bases. The receptor comes from a woman aged 40 to 55 with active or convalescent COVID-19. DNA sequence: TGTGCCAGTAGTAGCGACAGGGGAGGCTCCTATAATTCACCCCTCCACTTT. This codes for CASSSDRGGSYNSPLHF.